Here is one T cell receptor (beta chain) with its context. The antigen is not known. The sample is drawn from a study of early T cells in non-severe SARS-CoV-2 infection. Study outcomes and limitations: Using VDJdb, the matching emphasized anti-spike CD8 responses while missing private and CD4 specificities.

The TCR library protocol attached unique molecular identifiers to the individual cDNA molecules. TCRdb re-called the 5' RACE reads with MiXCR, one entry per CDR3 protein. The table includes 20,000 to 30,000 distinct CDR3 sequences, 4.2% detected once. Per germline, CDR1 SGHDN and CDR2 FVKESK. This CDR3 contains 16 residues. Between the trimmed V and J ends, which lost 4 bases and 5 bases, there was a span of 17 bases. This receptor was obtained from an adult who was a healthcare worker with PCR-confirmed SARS-CoV-2 infection or an uninfected control (not recorded which). J is TRBJ2-2 and V is TRBV14; TRBD1 is a possible D gene (6 bases). The source material was whole blood. In DNA, the CDR3 is TGTGCCAGCAGCCCCCTGGGCACAGGGCGGACCGGGGAGCTGTTTTTT. It codes for CASSPLGTGRTGELFF.